Listed below are T cell receptor beta chains from one sample, sequenced in a study of blood T cell repertoires in COVID-19. Measured with immunoSEQ multiplex PCR; TCRdb has only the in-frame clones, and not every one. In the table there are about 470,000 clones, about nine tenths of which are singletons. Sequenced material: PBMCs or T cells enriched from blood (not recorded which). The receptors stem from a woman aged 18-30 years who had recovered from COVID-19. Both conserved end residues are part of each CDR3. The order of the fields is V gene, clone size, D gene, J gene, CDR3 protein, CDR3 DNA. A D gene is named only where the DNA matches it firmly. Some rows have no size entry. The others give once, few or many, or a class for an expanded clone.

V: TRBV7-2; size: .; D: .; J: TRBJ2-5; CDR3: CASSLLVQETQYF; DNA: TGTGCCAGCAGCTTACTTGTACAAGAGACCCAGTACTTC
V: TRBV5-5; size: .; D: .; J: TRBJ2-4; CDR3: CASSYRPNEGWVDKNIQYF; DNA: TGTGCCAGCAGCTACCGACCCAATGAGGGTTGGGTGGACAAAAACATTCAGTACTTC
V: TRBV29-1; size: .; D: TRBD2; J: TRBJ2-1; CDR3: CSVVLASGRGEQFF; DNA: TGCAGCGTTGTCTTGGCTAGCGGGAGGGGTGAGCAGTTCTTC
V: TRBV7-8; size: .; D: TRBD1; J: TRBJ1-2; CDR3: CASSSPTGGRGGYTF; DNA: TGTGCCAGCAGCTCGCCCACAGGGGGTCGAGGGGGCTACACCTTC
V: TRBV10-3; size: once; D: TRBD1; J: TRBJ1-5; CDR3: CAIRKTGDNQPQHF; DNA: TGTGCCATCAGGAAGACAGGGGACAATCAGCCCCAGCATTTT
V: TRBV5-4; size: .; D: .; J: TRBJ1-2; CDR3: CASSLEGGVYGYTF; DNA: TGTGCCAGCAGCTTGGAGGGGGGGGTCTATGGCTACACCTTC
V: TRBV5-8; size: .; D: TRBD2; J: TRBJ2-5; CDR3: CASSLGLAGAHEETQYF; DNA: TGTGCCAGCAGCCTGGGACTAGCGGGGGCCCACGAAGAGACCCAGTACTTC
V: TRBV7-2; size: .; D: TRBD2; J: TRBJ2-7; CDR3: CASSLRAGGQDEQYF; DNA: TGTGCCAGCAGCTTAAGGGCGGGGGGGCAGGACGAGCAGTACTTC
V: TRBV5-4; size: .; D: TRBD2; J: TRBJ2-3; CDR3: CASSSSRTSDTQYF; DNA: TGTGCCAGCAGCTCGTCTAGGACTAGTGATACGCAGTATTTT
V: TRBV28; size: few; D: TRBD2; J: TRBJ2-7; CDR3: CASSFMGLADYEQYF; DNA: TGTGCCAGCAGTTTCATGGGACTAGCGGACTACGAGCAGTACTTC
V: TRBV6-1; size: few; D: TRBD1; J: TRBJ1-2; CDR3: CASSEGTGRGYTF; DNA: TGTGCCAGCAGTGAGGGGACAGGACGTGGCTACACCTTC
V: TRBV2; size: .; D: .; J: TRBJ2-1; CDR3: CASLDWSRGGSFF; DNA: TGTGCCAGCTTGGACTGGTCCCGAGGGGGTTCGTTCTTC
V: TRBV5-8; size: .; D: TRBD2; J: TRBJ2-7; CDR3: CASSIGGRAFEEQYF; DNA: TGTGCCAGCAGCATCGGGGGGAGGGCCTTCGAGGAGCAGTACTTC
V: TRBV30; size: .; D: TRBD1; J: TRBJ2-3; CDR3: CAWYRGTGGTSVKDTQYF; DNA: TGTGCCTGGTACAGGGGGACAGGGGGGACCTCAGTCAAAGATACGCAGTATTTT
V: TRBV30; size: once; D: .; J: TRBJ1-5; CDR3: CAWSEGLNQPQHF; DNA: TGTGCCTGGAGCGAGGGCCTCAATCAGCCCCAGCATTTT
V: TRBV4-2; size: .; D: TRBD2; J: TRBJ2-5; CDR3: CASSQDLSASGGGREETQYF; DNA: TGTGCCAGCAGCCAAGATCTGTCGGCTAGCGGGGGAGGGAGAGAGGAGACCCAGTACTTC
V: TRBV18; size: .; D: .; J: TRBJ1-3; CDR3: CASSPSTDSSGNTIYF; DNA: TGTGCCAGCTCCCCATCGACAGACAGCTCTGGAAACACCATATATTTT
V: TRBV18; size: .; D: TRBD1; J: TRBJ1-2; CDR3: CASSRDREVHGYTF; DNA: TGTGCCAGTTCCCGGGACAGGGAAGTGCATGGCTACACCTTC
V: TRBV5-1; size: .; D: TRBD1; J: TRBJ2-7; CDR3: CASRLQQGPSYEQYF; DNA: TGCGCCAGCAGACTACAACAGGGGCCCTCCTACGAGCAGTACTTC
V: TRBV9; size: .; D: TRBD2; J: TRBJ2-1; CDR3: CASSVGGGAYNEQFF; DNA: TGTGCCAGCAGCGTAGGCGGGGGGGCGTACAATGAGCAGTTCTTC
V: TRBV29-1; size: .; D: .; J: TRBJ1-1; CDR3: CSVAGVMNTEAFF; DNA: TGCAGCGTTGCGGGTGTTATGAACACTGAAGCTTTCTTT
V: TRBV5-6; size: .; D: .; J: TRBJ1-5; CDR3: CASSLVVGSRKSQPQHF; DNA: TGTGCCAGCAGCTTGGTGGTAGGGAGTAGGAAAAGTCAGCCCCAGCATTTT
V: TRBV5-1; size: .; D: .; J: TRBJ1-1; CDR3: CASSPDWGPMNTEAFF; DNA: TGCGCCAGCAGCCCAGATTGGGGCCCTATGAACACTGAAGCTTTCTTT
V: TRBV6-5; size: few; D: TRBD2; J: TRBJ2-3; CDR3: CASSYQLAGGSEAQYF; DNA: TGTGCCAGCAGTTACCAACTAGCGGGGGGGTCTGAGGCGCAGTATTTT
V: TRBV28; size: .; D: .; J: TRBJ2-1; CDR3: CASSLWGGAGGSYNEQFF; DNA: TGTGCCAGCAGTTTATGGGGGGGGGCCGGAGGCTCCTACAATGAGCAGTTCTTC
V: TRBV7-2; size: .; D: TRBD2; J: TRBJ2-2; CDR3: CASSFGLAGAGELFF; DNA: TGTGCCAGCAGCTTTGGTCTAGCGGGGGCCGGGGAGCTGTTTTTT
V: TRBV9; size: .; D: TRBD2; J: TRBJ2-3; CDR3: CASSVGGVIDTQYF; DNA: TGTGCCAGCAGCGTCGGGGGGGTGATAGATACGCAGTATTTT
V: TRBV7-2; size: once; D: .; J: TRBJ1-2; CDR3: CASRRTANYGYTF; DNA: TGTGCCAGCAGACGGACAGCGAACTATGGCTACACCTTC
V: TRBV3-1/TRBV3-2; size: .; D: .; J: TRBJ2-7; CDR3: CASSRGGSYEQYF; DNA: TGTGCCAGCAGCCGGGGCGGTTCCTACGAGCAGTACTTC
V: TRBV7-2; size: .; D: .; J: TRBJ1-2; CDR3: CASMAPGVGVGGYTF; DNA: TGTGCCAGCATGGCGCCAGGGGTAGGGGTGGGTGGCTACACCTTC
V: TRBV20-1; size: .; D: TRBD1; J: TRBJ1-1; CDR3: CSALQGFSAFF; DNA: TGCAGTGCTTTACAGGGGTTTAGTGCTTTCTTT